Below are 18 T cell receptor beta chains sequenced from a single sample in a study of T cells in women clearing cervical HPV infection. Produced via immunoSEQ multiplex PCR; TCRdb's table is partial and in-frame only. This sample's table has about 48,000 clones. The source material was blood buffy coat. These receptors originate from a woman aged 18-70 years with a cervical HPV16 infection that either progressed to CIN3+ or cleared (not recorded which).

About this clone itself: Read coverage stops 3 residues before the CDR3 terminus; the germline J gene supplies the remainder. The chain is built from TRBV2 and TRBJ2-5; TRBD1 matches at 8 bases. Germline V gene lookup returns CDR1 SNHLY and CDR2 FYNNEI. The junction had 8 bases not matched to a gene; V was cut back by 8 bases and J by 3 bases. The CDR3 consists of 14 residues. The DNA read from the CDR3 is TGTGCCAGCTGGGGGGACAGGTCAAAAGAGACC. Translated, it gives CASWGDRSKET. The CDR3 reads in full as CASWGDRSKETQYF.

Notes on this clone: The read halts 3 residues ahead of the CDR3 end, with the missing end drawn from the germline J gene. The chain joins TRBV20-1 to TRBJ1-5; D not certain. Germline V gives CDR1 DFQATT, CDR2 SNEGSKA (reference sequence). The V gene lost 3 bases and the J gene lost 9 bases, with 24 bases spanning the gap. This CDR3 is 16 amino acids long. CDR3 amino acids: CSASRFNPLNESPQHF. The CDR3 bases that were read are TGCAGTGCTAGTAGATTTAACCCCCTCAACGAGTCGCCC.

Details on this clone: Coverage ceases 3 residues before the CDR3 finishes, and the germline J gene fills in the end. The chain uses TRBV18 and TRBJ2-3, with TRBD1 as a possible D gene (5 bases). Trimming removed 4 bases at V and 2 bases at J, with 13 bases between. CDR3 length: 15 residues. Germline V gives CDR1 KGHSH, CDR2 LQKENI. CDR3 DNA (partial): TGTGCCAGCTCACTCTCACAGGTGACCACAGATACG. The encoded protein is CASSLSQVTTDT. Given in full, the CDR3 is CASSLSQVTTDTQYF.

As regards this clone: The read stops 3 residues short of the end of the CDR3; the missing end is completed from the germline J gene. J is TRBJ2-5 and V is TRBV4-2; maybe TRBD1 (5 bases). V was shortened by 0 bases and J by 5 bases, with 13 bases between the two germline ends. The CDR3 sequence is 15 residues long. The germline V gene encodes CDR1 LGHNA and CDR2 YNFKEQ. The sequenced part of the CDR3 DNA is TGTGCCAGCAGCCAAGAGGGGCAGGGTGGGGAGACC. Its protein product is CASSQEGQGGET. The whole CDR3 protein reads CASSQEGQGGETQYF.

To note about this clone: The DNA ends 3 residues before the CDR3 does, and the rest of the CDR3 is filled in from the germline J gene. This chain joins TRBV20-1 and TRBJ2-5; 7 positions agree with TRBD2. J lost 4 bases, V lost 6 bases, and 5 bases had no gene match. Per germline, CDR1 DFQATT and CDR2 SNEGSKA (reference sequence). The CDR3 has 12 amino acids. Here the CDR3 reads CSAGLGAETQYF. The CDR3 bases that were read are TGCAGTGCCGGACTAGGGGCAGAGACC.

As concerns this clone: The DNA ends 3 residues before the CDR3 does, and the rest of the CDR3 is filled in from the germline J gene. The chain has TRBV20-1 and TRBJ2-7, with TRBD2 as a possible D gene (6 bases). Germline values: CDR1 DFQATT, CDR2 SNEGSKA (reference sequence). The CDR3 length is 11 residues. V lost 7 bases to trimming and J lost 3 bases, with 10 bases between them. The CDR3 reads CSVKEGYEQYF. Incomplete CDR3 DNA: TGCAGTGTCAAGGAGGGCTACGAG.

For this clone: The DNA ends 3 residues before the CDR3 does, and the rest of the CDR3 is filled in from the germline J gene. The rearrangement links TRBV13 to TRBJ2-1; 9 bases are a match to TRBD2. The CDR3 length is 17 residues. Trimming at V came to 5 bases and at J to 9 bases, leaving 17 bases not matched to a gene. CDR1 is PRHDT and CDR2 is FYEKMQ in the germline V gene (reference sequence). CDR3 sequence: CASSRPGLAGGGGEQFF. The part of the CDR3 DNA that was read is TGTGCCAGCAGCAGGCCGGGACTAGCAGGGGGAGGGGGTGAG.

Comment on this clone: The sequenced fragment ends 3 residues before the CDR3 boundary, so the rest is inferred from the germline J gene. This chain connects TRBV7-2 to TRBJ1-1; TRBD1 matches 9 bases. This CDR3 is 15 amino acids long. The germline CDR1 and CDR2 sequences are SGHTA and FQGNSA. Trimming cost V 3 bases and J 4 bases; bases outside gene matches: 6. The CDR3 is CASSFQDRGGTEAFF. CDR3 bases read: TGTGCCAGCAGCTTCCAAGACAGGGGGGGCACTGAA.

Of note for this clone: The CDR3 end lies 3 residues beyond the end of the read and is filled in from the germline J gene. The chain uses TRBV20-1 and TRBJ2-7; 7 bases are shared with TRBD2. Germline V gives CDR1 DFQATT, CDR2 SNEGSKA (reference sequence). This CDR3 is built from 15 residues. J lost 3 bases, V lost 0 bases, and 8 bases had no gene match. The CDR3 DNA, read in part, is TGCAGTGCTAGAGACCGTTTAGAGCGGGACTACGAG. It specifies CSARDRLERDYE. The CDR3 as a whole reads CSARDRLERDYEQYF.

A note on this clone: The DNA ends 3 residues before the CDR3 does, and the rest of the CDR3 is filled in from the germline J gene. The rearrangement uses TRBV11-2 and TRBJ2-2; TRBD1 might be the D (5 bases). This CDR3 region has 15 residues. Germline assignment: CDR1 SGHAT and CDR2 FQNNGV. Trimming took 4 bases from V and 1 from J, leaving 10 bases between them. CDR3 amino acids: CASSSLRENTGELFF. The part of the CDR3 DNA that was read is TGTGCCAGCAGCTCCCTCAGGGAGAACACCGGGGAG.

Note on this clone: Read coverage stops 3 residues before the CDR3 terminus; the germline J gene supplies the remainder. The gene calls are TRBV20-1 and TRBJ2-1; tentatively, D is TRBD1 or TRBD2 (5 bases each). The CDR3 totals 14 residues. Per germline, CDR1 DFQATT and CDR2 SNEGSKA (reference sequence). Trimming stripped 5 bases from V and 8 bases from J, with 19 bases between. The CDR3 protein is CSAPRGARRDEQFF. CDR3 bases read: TGCAGTGCTCCAAGAGGGGCTAGAAGGGATGAG.

As regards this clone: The CDR3 end is not reached by the read, which stops 3 residues before it; the germline J gene fills it in. The V and J genes are TRBV30 and TRBJ2-7; D is perhaps TRBD1 (6 bases). The V end was cut by 1 base, the J end by 1 base, with 8 bases between. CDR3 length: 13 amino acids. Per the germline V gene, CDR1 is GTSNPN and CDR2 is SVGIG (reference sequence). The CDR3 spells CAWSADRSYEQYF. The covered CDR3 bases are TGTGCCTGGAGTGCAGACAGGTCCTACGAG.

On this clone: The read terminates 3 residues ahead of where the CDR3 ends, so the germline J gene completes it. The chain recombines TRBV7-9 with TRBJ2-7, with TRBD1 as a possible D gene (5 bases). Trimming stripped 6 bases from V and 5 bases from J, with 14 bases between. From germline, CDR1 is SEHNR and CDR2 FQNEAQ (reference sequence). This CDR3 has 13 amino acids. CDR3 DNA (partial): TGTGCCAGCAGGTCATTGGGGCCCCACGAG. Translating it yields CASRSLGPHE. The whole CDR3 sequence is CASRSLGPHEQYF.

In regard to this clone: The CDR3 end is not reached by the read, which stops 3 residues before it; the germline J gene fills it in. The chain joins TRBV10-2 to TRBJ2-7; D unresolved. The CDR3 runs 16 residues. Germline CDR1 and CDR2: WSHSY and SAAADI. Trimming took 1 base from V and 4 from J, leaving 17 bases between them. Here the CDR3 reads CASSEWAGMVGYEQYF. The part of the CDR3 DNA that was read is TGCGCCAGCAGTGAGTGGGCCGGCATGGTGGGTTACGAG.

Turning to this clone: The CDR3 extends 3 residues past the end of the read, so its final part is completed from the germline J gene. The rearrangement uses TRBV2 and TRBJ1-1; TRBD1 aligns across 7 bases. The J segment lost 7 bases and the V segment lost 4 bases, leaving 3 bases of the junction unmatched. Germline loops: CDR1 SNHLY, CDR2 FYNNEI. The CDR3 consists of 12 residues. Incomplete CDR3 DNA: TGTGCCAGCAGTGTAAGGACAGGTGAA. Translated, it gives CASSVRTGE. The whole CDR3 protein is CASSVRTGEAFF.

In regard to this clone: Sequencing ends 3 residues short of the CDR3 end; the germline J gene provides the rest. The J gene is TRBJ1-2, the V gene TRBV6-2 or TRBV6-3; TRBD1 is a possible D gene (5 bases). Germline lookup yields CDR1 MNHEY and CDR2 SVGEGT. The CDR3 has 15 residues. The V end was cut by 8 bases, the J end by 3 bases, with 19 bases between. Partial CDR3 DNA: TGTGCCAGCCGGTCCTTCGGGACTGCACACTATGGC. Translated: CASRSFGTAHYG. The full CDR3 sequence reads CASRSFGTAHYGYTF.

A remark on this clone: The missing CDR3 end, 3 residues past where the read stops, is filled in from the germline J gene. V and J are TRBV6-2 or TRBV6-3 and TRBJ2-2; D is uncertain. This CDR3 is built from 14 residues. V dropped 8 bases and J dropped 6 bases, with 16 bases sitting between them. CDR1 and CDR2 from the germline V gene are MNHEY and SVGEGT. CDR3 in amino acids: CASYSPIWPGELFF. The sequenced part of the CDR3 DNA is TGTGCCAGCTATTCCCCCATATGGCCCGGGGAG.

With regard to this clone: The read stops 3 residues short of the end of the CDR3; the missing end is completed from the germline J gene. This chain uses TRBV20-1 with TRBJ1-1; D gene ambiguous. V shed 6 bases and J shed 1 base, with 21 bases lying between them. Germline loops: CDR1 DFQATT, CDR2 SNEGSKA (reference sequence). The CDR3 runs 16 residues. The CDR3: CSAPRSPYVTNTEAFF. The CDR3 DNA, read in part, is TGCAGTGCCCCGCGATCCCCGTACGTTACGAACACTGAA.